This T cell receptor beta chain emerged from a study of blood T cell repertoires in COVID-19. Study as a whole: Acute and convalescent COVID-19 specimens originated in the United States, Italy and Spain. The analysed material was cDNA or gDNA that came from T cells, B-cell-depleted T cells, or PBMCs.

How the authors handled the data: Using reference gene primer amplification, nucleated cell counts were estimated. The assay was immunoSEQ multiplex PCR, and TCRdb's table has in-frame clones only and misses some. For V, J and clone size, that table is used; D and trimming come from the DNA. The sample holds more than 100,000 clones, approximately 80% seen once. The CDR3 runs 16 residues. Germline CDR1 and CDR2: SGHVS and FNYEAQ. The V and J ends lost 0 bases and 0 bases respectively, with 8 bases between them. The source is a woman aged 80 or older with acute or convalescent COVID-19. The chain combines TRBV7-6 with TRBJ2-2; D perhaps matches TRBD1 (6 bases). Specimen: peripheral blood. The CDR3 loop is CASSLAGHSNTGELFF. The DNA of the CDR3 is TGTGCCAGCAGCTTAGCGGGACACTCGAACACCGGGGAGCTGTTTTTT. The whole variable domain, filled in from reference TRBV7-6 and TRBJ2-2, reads GAGVSQSPRYKVTKRGQDVALRCDPISGHVSLYWYRQALGQGPEFLTYFNYEAQQDKSGLPNDRFSAERPEGSISTLTIQRTEQRDSAMYRCASSLAGHSNTGELFFGEGSRLTVL.